These T cell receptor beta chains were read from a single sample in a study of Ad26.COV2.S vaccination and SARS-CoV-2 variants. Sequencing used immunoSEQ multiplex PCR; TCRdb keeps in-frame clones, though not all of them. There are approximately 350,000 clones in the sample; 83% occur only once, and about 7.1% lies in the top ten. The input for sequencing was peripheral blood, taken in a trial of Ad26.COV2.S vaccine versus placebo. Every receptor here comes from a person aged 18 to 65 who received the Ad26.COV2.S COVID-19 vaccine or a placebo. Each CDR3 is given with its conserved first and last residue. Fields, in order: V gene, J gene, clone size, D gene, CDR3 protein, CDR3 DNA. D genes are given only for firm matches. A clone size is listed for some rows: how often the clone was seen (once, few, many), or a class if it is expanded.

TRBV10-3	TRBJ1-2	NA	NA	CAIMGETETGYTF	TGTGCCATAATGGGTGAGACAGAAACTGGCTACACCTTC
TRBV4-1	TRBJ1-1	NA	NA	CASSLPSGVTEAFF	TGCGCCAGCAGCCTGCCCTCGGGGGTGACTGAAGCTTTCTTT
TRBV5-1	TRBJ2-2	NA	NA	CASSLGVGVANTGELFF	TGCGCCAGCAGCTTGGGTGTAGGCGTAGCGAACACCGGGGAGCTGTTTTTT
TRBV11-2	TRBJ2-2	NA	TRBD2	CASRTPRRGVNTGELFF	TGTGCCAGCAGAACCCCCCGACGGGGGGTGAACACCGGGGAGCTGTTTTTT
TRBV30	TRBJ2-1	NA	NA	CAWSFSAPEQFF	TGTGCCTGGAGTTTCTCGGCGCCTGAGCAGTTCTTC
TRBV27	TRBJ2-6	few	NA	CASTLVSGANVLTF	TGTGCCAGCACTCTTGTCTCTGGGGCCAACGTCCTGACTTTC
TRBV5-5	TRBJ1-1	NA	NA	CASSLQGPGTEAFF	TGTGCCAGCAGCTTGCAGGGGCCAGGGACTGAAGCTTTCTTT
TRBV6-2/TRBV6-3	TRBJ1-6	NA	TRBD1	CASSLRTGNSPLHF	TGTGCCAGCAGCCTCCGGACAGGGAATTCACCCCTCCACTTT
TRBV9	TRBJ2-2	NA	TRBD2	CASSVVGSGVDTGELFF	TGTGCCAGCAGCGTAGTGGGTAGCGGGGTAGACACCGGGGAGCTGTTTTTT
TRBV30	TRBJ1-2	NA	NA	CAWSVHLSANYGYTF	TGTGCCTGGAGTGTACACTTATCCGCTAACTATGGCTACACCTTC
TRBV7-3	TRBJ1-2	NA	NA	CASSLTGYGYTF	TGTGCCAGCAGCTTAACAGGGTATGGCTACACCTTC
TRBV10-2	TRBJ1-2	NA	NA	CASSETGRNGYTF	TGCGCCAGCAGTGAGACAGGCCGTAATGGCTACACCTTC
TRBV27	TRBJ2-1	NA	TRBD2	CASSLGGWGLAEIYNEQFF	TGTGCCAGCAGTTTGGGGGGGTGGGGACTAGCGGAGATTTACAATGAGCAGTTCTTC
TRBV19	TRBJ1-1	NA	NA	CASSRRDMTEAFF	TGTGCCAGTAGTAGAAGGGATATGACTGAAGCTTTCTTT
TRBV11-3	TRBJ2-2	NA	TRBD1	CASSLGQVNTGELFF	TGTGCCAGCAGCCTCGGACAGGTGAACACCGGGGAGCTGTTTTTT
TRBV13	TRBJ2-7	NA	TRBD1	CASSYTGGQGYEQYF	TGTGCCAGCAGCTATACCGGTGGACAGGGCTACGAGCAGTACTTC
TRBV19	TRBJ1-1	NA	NA	CASNVGQVNTEAFF	TGTGCCAGTAACGTGGGTCAGGTGAACACTGAAGCTTTCTTT
TRBV7-9	TRBJ2-7	NA	NA	CASSSSRSYEQYF	TGTGCCAGCAGCTCGTCGAGGAGCTACGAGCAGTACTTC
TRBV11-3	TRBJ2-2	NA	TRBD1	CASSFFPGQGWELFF	TGTGCCAGCAGCTTCTTCCCCGGACAGGGATGGGAGCTGTTTTTT
TRBV11-3	TRBJ2-5	NA	NA	CASSERDWEGETQYF	TGTGCCAGCAGCGAAAGGGACTGGGAAGGCGAGACCCAGTACTTC
TRBV15	TRBJ1-4	NA	NA	CATSRDPSEKLFF	TGTGCCACCAGCAGAGATCCCAGCGAAAAACTGTTTTTT
TRBV19	TRBJ2-1	NA	TRBD2	CASSPPGAGSYEQFF	TGTGCCAGTAGTCCCCCCGGAGCGGGAAGTTATGAGCAGTTCTTC
TRBV5-1	TRBJ1-5	NA	NA	CASSLEGTNQPQHF	TGCGCCAGCAGCTTGGAGGGGACTAATCAGCCCCAGCATTTT
TRBV18	TRBJ2-3	NA	TRBD1	CASSPARDSQIF	TGTGCCAGCTCACCAGCCCGGGACAGCCAGATTTTT
TRBV19	TRBJ2-5	NA	TRBD2	CASSTGTSGTSETQYF	TGTGCCAGTAGTACCGGGACTAGCGGGACTTCGGAGACCCAGTACTTC
TRBV7-8	TRBJ2-3	NA	NA	CASNIRGGARLGTDTQYF	TGTGCCAGCAATATAAGGGGGGGGGCCCGTTTAGGCACAGATACGCAGTATTTT
TRBV6-5	TRBJ1-2	NA	NA	CASEADFRVNSGYTF	TGTGCCAGCGAAGCCGACTTCAGGGTCAATAGTGGCTACACCTTC
TRBV15	TRBJ1-5	NA	TRBD1	CATNIGQGGQPQHF	TGTGCCACCAACATAGGACAGGGGGGCCAGCCCCAGCATTTT
TRBV11-2	TRBJ2-7	NA	NA	CASGVYEQYF	TGTGCCAGCGGAGTTTACGAGCAGTACTTC
TRBV18	TRBJ2-7	NA	NA	CASSQQGQARGSYEQYF	TGTGCCAGCTCCCAACAGGGCCAGGCGCGGGGCTCCTACGAGCAGTACTTC
TRBV9	TRBJ2-1	NA	TRBD2	CASSVVSGNYNEQFF	TGTGCCAGCAGCGTAGTTAGCGGGAACTACAATGAGCAGTTCTTC
TRBV7-9	TRBJ2-5	NA	NA	CASSLPGPWGETQYF	TGTGCCAGCAGCCTCCCAGGGCCTTGGGGAGAGACCCAGTACTTC
TRBV9	TRBJ2-2	NA	TRBD2	CASSVGLAGVDGELFF	TGTGCCAGCAGCGTAGGACTAGCGGGGGTCGACGGGGAGCTGTTTTTT
TRBV27	TRBJ1-1	NA	TRBD1	CASSGGQGFPEAFF	TGTGCCAGCAGTGGAGGACAGGGATTCCCTGAAGCTTTCTTT
TRBV9	TRBJ1-1	NA	NA	CASSTSGNMNTEAFF	TGTGCCAGCAGCACCTCGGGGAATATGAACACTGAAGCTTTCTTT
TRBV19	TRBJ2-4	NA	TRBD2	CASSMRLAGGFKNIQYF	TGTGCCAGTAGTATGAGACTAGCGGGAGGATTCAAAAACATTCAGTACTTC
TRBV18	TRBJ2-2	NA	NA	CASSQAPTGELFF	TGTGCCAGCTCCCAAGCACCCACCGGGGAGCTGTTTTTT
TRBV3-1/TRBV3-2	TRBJ1-2	NA	NA	CASSQLQGPHTF	TGTGCCAGCAGCCAATTACAGGGCCCTCACACCTTC
TRBV21-1	TRBJ1-4	NA	NA	CASSKRGGQGAEKLFF	TGTGCCAGCAGCAAAAGGGGGGGACAGGGGGCTGAAAAACTGTTTTTT
TRBV18	TRBJ2-1	NA	NA	CASLRPERNEQFF	TGTGCCAGCCTCCGACCGGAGCGCAATGAGCAGTTCTTC
TRBV19	TRBJ1-1	NA	NA	CASSPGFLTEAFF	TGTGCCAGCAGCCCTGGGTTCCTCACTGAAGCTTTCTTT
TRBV11-3	TRBJ2-2	NA	TRBD1	CASSKTGTGTGELFF	TGTGCCAGCAGCAAAACCGGGACAGGGACCGGGGAGCTGTTTTTT